This entry lists 27 T cell receptor beta chains sequenced from one sample in a study of T cells after yellow fever vaccination. TCRdb reprocessed the 5' RACE reads with MiXCR, giving one entry per CDR3 protein. The data hold some 250,000 distinct CDR3 sequences, with 6% to 7.5% observed a single time. Sequences were derived from CD4+ T cells sorted from PBMCs, sampled 15 days after the yellow fever booster vaccination. These receptors were obtained from a man between 25 and 39 years old who received the YFV17D yellow fever vaccine.

The J gene is TRBJ2-2, the V gene TRBV24-1; D unresolved. The CDR3 is 14 residues long. V lost 9 bases and J lost 5, with 15 bases in between. Germline V CDR1 and CDR2: KGHDR, SFDVKD. CDR3 amino acids: CATRSDVMTGELFF. The CDR3 DNA is TGTGCCACCCGGTCTGATGTCATGACCGGGGAGCTGTTTTTT.

In this sample, this clonotype turned up a few times. The rearrangement uses TRBV20-1 and TRBJ2-7; 9 positions match TRBD2. Germline V CDR1 and CDR2: DFQATT, SNEGSKA (reference sequence). With 6 bases clipped from V and 4 bases from J, the junction kept 16 bases outside the gene matches. The CDR3 loop spans 16 amino acids. CDR3: CSAGFGAGGLQYEQYF. In DNA form, the CDR3 reads TGCAGTGCGGGCTTTGGGGCGGGAGGGCTACAATACGAGCAGTACTTC.

This clonotype was picked up a small number of times. The J gene is TRBJ2-3, the V gene TRBV7-2; 8 bases match TRBD2. J lost 4 bases, V lost 7 bases, and 13 bases had no gene match. Looked up from germline, CDR1 is SGHTA and CDR2 is FQGNSA. CDR3 size: 16 residues. The CDR3 region is CASNRRASGSPDTQYF. DNA of the CDR3: TGTGCCAGCAACAGAAGGGCTAGCGGGTCCCCAGATACGCAGTATTTT.

A few counts support this clonotype. The chain joins TRBV19 to TRBJ1-2; D unclear. Trimming left V 3 bases short and J 3 bases short, with 14 bases between. In germline, CDR1 is LNHDA, CDR2 SQIVND (reference sequence). The CDR3 sequence is 15 residues long. The CDR3 nucleotides are TGTGCCAGTAGTATGAGCAGAGGTTTGGACTATGGCTACACCTTC. It yields the protein CASSMSRGLDYGYTF.

This rearrangement joins TRBV6-5 to TRBJ2-7; D might be TRBD2 (5 bases). CDR3 length: 15 amino acids. With 2 bases removed from V and 9 bases from J, the gap between germline ends came to 20 bases. The germline gives CDR1 MNHEY, CDR2 SVGAGI. The CDR3 region is CASSYGSGVPIAQYF. CDR3 bases: TGTGCCAGCAGTTACGGGAGTGGGGTCCCTATTGCGCAGTACTTC.

The sample holds one count of this clonotype. This chain uses TRBV5-4 with TRBJ2-1; TRBD1 aligns across 7 bases. CDR3 length: 15 amino acids. The V and J ends lost 5 bases and 1 base, in that order; junction bases with no gene match: 6. The germline V gene has CDR1 SGHNT and CDR2 YYREEE (reference sequence). The CDR3 sequence is CASRTDRASYNEQFF. In nucleotides, the CDR3 is TGTGCCAGCAGAACCGACAGGGCTTCCTACAATGAGCAGTTCTTC. Full variable domain (rest looked up from reference TRBV5-4 and TRBJ2-1): ETGVTQSPTHLIKTRGQQVTLRCSSQSGHNTVSWYQQALGQGPQFIFQYYREEENGRGNFPPRFSGLQFPNYSSELNVNALELDDSALYLCASRTDRASYNEQFFGPGTRLTVL.

This clonotype occurred many times. The V call is TRBV7-2, the J call TRBJ2-3; 9 bases fit TRBD2. The CDR3 totals 13 residues. V shed 5 bases and J 6 bases; nucleotides not matched to a gene: 3. Germline V gene lookup returns CDR1 SGHTA and CDR2 FQGNSA. CDR3 sequence (DNA): TGTGCCAGCAGCGGACTAGCGTATGATACGCAGTATTTT. Translation: CASSGLAYDTQYF.

A few counts support this clonotype. This chain connects TRBV29-1 to TRBJ2-5; a weak D match, TRBD2 (6 bases). There are 14 residues in the CDR3. V was trimmed by 6 bases and J by 0 bases, leaving 14 bases between them. Germline V gives CDR1 SQVTM, CDR2 ANQGSEA. CDR3 nucleotide sequence: TGCAGCGTCGACCCGGGGAGGTACCAAGAGACCCAGTACTTC. Its protein is CSVDPGRYQETQYF.

This clonotype has a handful of counts. The chain links TRBV7-9 to TRBJ2-1; 8 bases align to TRBD2. The V gene's germline CDR1 is SEHNR and CDR2 FQNEAQ (reference sequence). The ends lost 5 bases at V and 6 bases at J; junction bases unmatched: 6. This CDR3 region has 14 residues. The chain's CDR3 is CASSLTGTSNEQFF. Written as DNA, the CDR3 is TGTGCCAGCAGCCTCACCGGGACTAGCAATGAGCAGTTCTTC.

This clonotype was seen ten or more times. This chain uses TRBV7-2 with TRBJ1-3; D unresolved. Germline CDR1 SGHTA, CDR2 FQGNSA. The CDR3 has 14 amino acids. V lost 3 bases and J 1 base, leaving 7 bases between the germline ends. The CDR3 protein is CASSLTASGNTIYF. CDR3 coding DNA: TGTGCCAGCAGCTTGACTGCGTCTGGAAACACCATATATTTT.

There are many counts of this clonotype. This rearrangement joins TRBV29-1 to TRBJ2-2; D gene ambiguous. V gave up 3 bases and J gave up 1 base, with 6 bases separating them. This CDR3 is 13 amino acids long. Germline CDR1 is SQVTM and CDR2 is ANQGSEA. The CDR3 nucleotides read TGCAGCGTTGATATCCGGAACACCGGGGAGCTGTTTTTT. This codes for CSVDIRNTGELFF.

This clonotype was counted only a few times. This sequence joins TRBV6-2 or TRBV6-3 and TRBJ2-4, with TRBD1 identical over 8 bases. Trimming removed 6 bases from V and 8 bases from J; junction bases left unmatched: 6. Germline loops: CDR1 MNHEY, CDR2 SVGEGT. CDR3 size: 13 residues. CDR3 sequence reads: CASRRGQEDIQYF. The CDR3 DNA sequence: TGTGCCAGCAGGAGGGGACAGGAGGACATTCAGTACTTC.

The chain uses TRBV7-9 and TRBJ2-7; D remains ambiguous. CDR1 SEHNR and CDR2 FQNEAQ come from the germline V gene (reference sequence). This CDR3 has 19 residues. The V end was cut by 2 bases, the J end by 3 bases, with 26 bases between. CDR3 DNA sequence: TGTGCCAGCAGCTTAAGCCCCATGGGAAAGGCAGTGAGAAACTACGAGCAGTACTTC. Its translation: CASSLSPMGKAVRNYEQYF.

This clonotype has a handful of counts. The genes are TRBV7-9 and TRBJ2-3; the match to TRBD1 covers 11 bases. The CDR3 runs 16 residues. CDR1 is SEHNR and CDR2 is FQNEAQ in the germline V gene (reference sequence). With 5 bases clipped from V and 3 bases from J, the junction kept 7 bases outside the gene matches. CDR3: CASSPWTGGLTDTQYF. The CDR3 DNA reads TGTGCCAGCAGCCCGTGGACAGGGGGCTTGACAGATACGCAGTATTTT.

This clonotype was recorded at least ten times. The rearrangement joins TRBV7-2 to TRBJ2-1; D unresolved. The CDR3 is made up of 12 amino acids. Trimming removed 4 bases at V and 9 bases at J, with 10 bases between. Germline values: CDR1 SGHTA, CDR2 FQGNSA. CDR3 nucleotide sequence: TGTGCCAGCAGCTCAAAGAGGAGTGAGCAGTTCTTC. As protein: CASSSKRSEQFF.

This clonotype was seen a few times. The chain is built from TRBV28 and TRBJ2-4; D unclear. The V gene's germline CDR1 is MDHEN and CDR2 SYDVKM. The CDR3 spans 13 residues. V was shortened by 10 bases and J by 0 bases, with 10 bases between the two germline ends. Here the CDR3 reads CATLWIAKNIQYF. CDR3 nucleotides: TGTGCCACCCTGTGGATAGCCAAAAACATTCAGTACTTC.

This clonotype was observed at least ten times. The V and J genes are TRBV18 and TRBJ2-1, with D possibly matching TRBD1 (6 bases). This CDR3 has 18 residues. Trimming pared 0 bases from V and 6 bases from J, leaving 21 bases between. Germline V CDR1 and CDR2: KGHSH, LQKENI. CDR3 loop: CASSPPTQGPSWGNEQFF. CDR3 sequence (DNA): TGTGCCAGCTCACCACCTACGCAGGGGCCTTCTTGGGGCAATGAGCAGTTCTTC.

This clonotype was found a few times. V usage is TRBV6-5 and J usage is TRBJ1-5, with no clear D. Trimming cost V 6 bases and J 5 bases, with 14 bases left between them. The CDR3 sequence is 14 residues long. Germline CDR1 and CDR2: MNHEY and SVGAGI. Written as DNA, the CDR3 is TGTGCCAGCAGAATCAGGACGATGGATCAGCCCCAGCATTTT. Translated: CASRIRTMDQPQHF.

This chain links TRBV5-8 with TRBJ2-5; D is ambiguous. Germline CDR1 and CDR2: SGHTS and YDEGEE. The CDR3 totals 16 residues. V was trimmed by 0 bases and J by 10 bases, leaving 22 bases between them. Written as DNA, the CDR3 is TGTGCCAGCAGCTTGGGGTCTAGACTCGCCCCTGTGGACCAGTACTTC. Protein sequence: CASSLGSRLAPVDQYF.

This clonotype was seen at least ten times. V and J are TRBV5-1 and TRBJ1-1; D is undetermined. This CDR3 is built from 14 residues. V dropped 0 bases and J dropped 1 base, with 7 bases sitting between them. CDR1 SGHRS and CDR2 YFSETQ come from the germline V gene. The CDR3 region has the DNA TGCGCCAGCAGCTTGGCACTCAGGAACACTGAAGCTTTCTTT. Its translation: CASSLALRNTEAFF. Filled out from reference TRBV5-1 and TRBJ1-1, the complete variable domain reads KAGVTQTPRYLIKTRGQQVTLSCSPISGHRSVSWYQQTPGQGLQFLFEYFSETQRNKGNFPGRFSGRQFSNSRSEMNVSTLELGDSALYLCASSLALRNTEAFFGQGTRLTVV.

This clonotype has more than one count but fewer than ten. The chain combines TRBV28 with TRBJ2-1; 10 bases agree with TRBD1. This CDR3 has 14 residues. Per the germline V gene, CDR1 is MDHEN and CDR2 is SYDVKM. Trimming at V came to 7 bases and at J to 5 bases, leaving 5 bases not matched to a gene. The CDR3 DNA sequence: TGTGCCAGCACCCCCGGGACAGGGGACAATGAGCAGTTCTTC. Translation: CASTPGTGDNEQFF.

This chain links TRBV9 with TRBJ2-7; a weak D match, TRBD2 (6 bases). The CDR3 runs to 14 residues. In germline, CDR1 is SGDLS, CDR2 YYNGEE. Trimming took 8 bases from V and 1 from J, leaving 16 bases between them. CDR3 DNA: TGTGCCAGAGGGGTGGCAGGAGGGTCCTACGAGCAGTACTTC. This codes for CARGVAGGSYEQYF.

The chain recombines TRBV20-1 with TRBJ1-6, with TRBD1 as a possible D gene (5 bases). Germline CDR1 is DFQATT and CDR2 is SNEGSKA (reference sequence). V lost 5 bases and J 0 bases, leaving 14 bases between the germline ends. This CDR3 contains 16 residues. CDR3 loop: CSAFESGSSYNSPLHF. CDR3 nucleotide sequence: TGCAGTGCTTTCGAGTCAGGGAGCTCCTATAATTCACCCCTCCACTTT.

Here the CDR3 reads CASSEWREGPLSITGELFF. In nucleotides, the CDR3 is TGTGCCAGCAGTGAATGGAGGGAGGGGCCACTCTCGATAACCGGGGAGCTGTTTTTT. The V gene is TRBV25-1, the J gene TRBJ2-2; 7 positions match TRBD2. CDR1 and CDR2 from the germline V gene are MGHDK and SYGVNS. This CDR3 spans 19 amino acids. V was pared by 1 base and J by 5 bases, with 16 bases of the junction left unmatched.

This clonotype came up a few times. This chain joins TRBV4-3 and TRBJ2-1; 15 nucleotides match TRBD2. The germline gives CDR1 LGHNA, CDR2 YSLEER. Trimming took 1 base from V and 8 from J; bases not matched to a gene: 15. CDR3 length: 20 amino acids. The CDR3 is CASSQAPGLAGGRIRDEQFF. For the CDR3, the DNA is TGCGCCAGCAGCCAAGCCCCGGGACTAGCGGGGGGCCGTATTAGGGATGAGCAGTTCTTC.

This clonotype was seen a handful of times. The CDR3 spells CASLKGGSYNEQFF. CDR3 DNA: TGTGCCAGCCTAAAGGGGGGCTCCTACAATGAGCAGTTCTTC. The chain has TRBV27 and TRBJ2-1; D tentatively fits TRBD1 or TRBD2 (6 bases each). The CDR3 length is 14 residues. V lost 8 bases and J lost 0, with 11 bases in between. Germline CDR1 MNHEY, CDR2 SMNVEV (reference sequence).

The rearrangement links TRBV20-1 to TRBJ2-3; 9 positions match TRBD2. Germline V gives CDR1 DFQATT, CDR2 SNEGSKA (reference sequence). V lost 0 bases to trimming and J lost 10 bases; unmatched junction nucleotides: 11. The CDR3 runs 15 residues. The DNA of the CDR3 is TGCAGTGCTAGAGATCTAGCGGGACCTCTCCAGGCGCAGTATTTT. Protein sequence: CSARDLAGPLQAQYF.